This T cell receptor beta chain was sequenced during a study of shared clonotypes between healthy human individuals. The CDR3 length is 13 residues. V was trimmed by 2 bases and J by 6 bases, leaving 8 bases between them. The germline gives CDR1 SGDLS, CDR2 YYNGEE. In replicate PCRs of unsorted PBMC, 250 to 350 ng DNA, some 30,000 T cell genomes, was used. What was sequenced on ten immunoSEQ deep assay plates was unsorted PBMC DNA. Only in-frame clones appear in the TCRdb table, and some are missing; sequencing was by immunoSEQ multiplex PCR. This table has around 500,000 clones, around four fifths appearing once.

Sequences were obtained from PBMCs. The chain links TRBV9 to TRBJ2-2; D remains ambiguous. The sequence came from a woman between 35 and 50 years old in good health. Some clones in this sample may be carry-over from other donors' samples. CDR3 nucleotide sequence: TGTGCCAGCAGCGTCTCACCCGCCGGGGAGCTGTTTTTT. Protein: CASSVSPAGELFF.